This passage covers 26 T cell receptor beta chains from one sample sequenced in a study of blood T cell repertoires in COVID-19. Profiled with immunoSEQ multiplex PCR; TCRdb holds only in-frame clones, not every one. The profile covers hundreds of thousands of clones, with approximately 90% appearing a single time and around 7.9% taken by the ten largest. The sequenced sample was PBMCs or T cells enriched from blood (not recorded which). These receptors were obtained from a woman aged 55-69 years who had recovered from COVID-19.

The rearrangement uses TRBV28 and TRBJ2-3; TRBD2 agrees at 11 bases. The V gene's germline CDR1 is MDHEN and CDR2 SYDVKM. V trimming: 8 bases; J trimming: 6 bases; junction bases outside the gene matches: 7. The CDR3 runs 14 residues. The CDR3 bases are TGTGCCAGCCCTAGCGGGGGGCCCAAGGATACGCAGTATTTT. It specifies CASPSGGPKDTQYF.

The V call is TRBV19, the J call TRBJ2-1; 10 positions match TRBD1. Germline V CDR1 and CDR2: LNHDA, SQIVND (reference sequence). The CDR3 length is 15 residues. V trimming: 1 base; J trimming: 8 bases; junction bases outside the gene matches: 5. In DNA form, the CDR3 reads TGTGCCAGTAGTATAGGAGGACAGGGGGGGTATGAGCAGTTCTTC. Its translation: CASSIGGQGGYEQFF.

V gene TRBV4-1 combines with J gene TRBJ2-7, with TRBD1 matching 7 bases. V gave up 6 bases and J gave up 0 bases; unmatched junction bases: 5. From germline, CDR1 is MGHRA and CDR2 YSYEKL. The CDR3 length is 14 residues. The CDR3 is CASRPQGSSYEQYF. The CDR3 DNA follows: TGCGCCAGCAGGCCACAGGGGAGCTCCTACGAGCAGTACTTC.

The sample holds a few counts of this clone. V and J are TRBV7-9 and TRBJ1-1; unclear D gene. This CDR3 is built from 13 residues. From germline, CDR1 is SEHNR and CDR2 FQNEAQ (reference sequence). V lost 11 bases and J 1 base, leaving 14 bases between the germline ends. In DNA form, the CDR3 reads TGTGCCTATGGCCGACCGGGGAACACTGAAGCTTTCTTT. Residues: CAYGRPGNTEAFF.

V is TRBV15 and J is TRBJ2-7; tentative D call: TRBD1 (5 bases). Germline CDR1 and CDR2: LNHNV and YYDKDF (reference sequence). V gave up 2 bases and J gave up 3 bases, with 8 bases separating them. The CDR3 covers 13 residues. The CDR3 coding sequence is TGTGCCACCAGCAGACAGGGAAACTACGAGCAGTACTTC. Translation gives CATSRQGNYEQYF.

V and J are TRBV18 and TRBJ1-2, with 9 bases lining up with TRBD1. V was clipped by 3 bases and J by 0 bases; unmatched bases: 2. Germline CDR1 and CDR2: KGHSH and LQKENI. The length of the CDR3 is 15 residues. The CDR3 bases are TGTGCCAGCTCACCCGGGACAGGGACTAACTATGGCTACACCTTC. Amino acid sequence: CASSPGTGTNYGYTF.

This chain links TRBV19 with TRBJ1-5, with 11 nucleotides matching TRBD1. The J segment lost 6 bases and the V segment lost 9 bases, leaving 7 bases of the junction unmatched. Germline CDR1 and CDR2: LNHDA and SQIVND (reference sequence). The CDR3 contains 14 residues. CDR3 in DNA: TGTGCCAGCAGGACAGGGGGCACTGGTCAGCCCCAGCATTTT. Protein sequence: CASRTGGTGQPQHF.

The chain is built from TRBV2 and TRBJ1-5; 8 nucleotides match TRBD1. The germline V gene encodes CDR1 SNHLY and CDR2 FYNNEI. V was clipped by 6 bases and J by 2 bases; unmatched bases: 6. This CDR3 is 15 amino acids long. DNA for the CDR3: TGTGCCAGCAGCGATGGACAGGGCGGCAATCAGCCCCAGCATTTT. Amino acid sequence: CASSDGQGGNQPQHF.

The chain links TRBV30 to TRBJ1-4; D gene ambiguous. The CDR3 runs to 13 residues. Trimming cost V 4 bases and J 8 bases, with 14 bases left between them. The germline V gene has CDR1 GTSNPN and CDR2 SVGIG (reference sequence). The chain's CDR3 is CAWNQRQREKLFF. CDR3 nucleotides: TGTGCCTGGAACCAACGACAAAGAGAAAAACTGTTTTTT.

The chain is built from TRBV5-5 and TRBJ1-3; TRBD1 agrees at 7 bases. With 0 bases clipped from V and 4 bases from J, the junction kept 4 bases outside the gene matches. Germline assignment: CDR1 SGHKS and CDR2 YYEKEE (reference sequence). The CDR3 extends over 15 amino acids. CDR3 DNA: TGTGCCAGCAGCTTGGTTAGGGGGCCAGGAAACACCATATATTTT. Translating gives CASSLVRGPGNTIYF. Full variable domain (missing parts from reference TRBV5-5 and TRBJ1-3): DAGVTQSPTHLIKTRGQQVTLRCSPISGHKSVSWYQQVLGQGPQFIFQYYEKEERGRGNFPDRFSARQFPNYSSELNVNALLLGDSALYLCASSLVRGPGNTIYFGEGSWLTVV.

The CDR3 loop is CASRKPGFNNSPLHF. CDR3 sequence (DNA): TGTGCCAGCAGGAAACCGGGATTTAATAATTCACCCCTCCACTTT. The V call is TRBV6-5, the J call TRBJ1-6; D gene unclear. V was shortened by 6 bases and J by 5 bases, with 14 bases between the two germline ends. Germline CDR1 and CDR2: MNHEY and SVGAGI. The CDR3 totals 15 residues.

The chain carries TRBV11-2 and TRBJ2-1; 8 nucleotides agree with TRBD1. Losses at the gene ends were 5 bases for V and 3 bases for J; bases not matched to a gene: 9. CDR1 is SGHAT, CDR2 FQNNGV, per germline. CDR3 length: 16 residues. CDR3 sequence: CASSPSAGQDYNEQFF. CDR3 nucleotides: TGTGCCAGCAGCCCAAGCGCGGGACAGGACTACAATGAGCAGTTCTTC.

This chain connects TRBV29-1 to TRBJ1-3; 9 bases match TRBD1. CDR3 size: 14 residues. Germline V CDR1 and CDR2: SQVTM, ANQGSEA. J was trimmed by 4 bases and V by 3 bases; bases with no gene match: 4. The CDR3 spells CSVDGTGLGNTIYF. CDR3 DNA sequence: TGCAGCGTTGACGGGACAGGGCTCGGAAACACCATATATTTT.

This chain links TRBV6-2 or TRBV6-3 with TRBJ1-2; D is ambiguous. Germline V gene lookup returns CDR1 MNHEY and CDR2 SVGEGT. V was clipped by 0 bases and J by 0 bases, with 17 bases between them. This CDR3 is built from 18 residues. CDR3 DNA: TGTGCCAGCAGTTACTCGGCGTCAGGCGACACTCCTAACTATGGCTACACCTTC. The encoded protein is CASSYSASGDTPNYGYTF.

This chain links TRBV19 with TRBJ1-2; the match to TRBD1 covers 8 bases. The germline V gene has CDR1 LNHDA and CDR2 SQIVND (reference sequence). The junction had 17 bases not matched to a gene; V was cut back by 7 bases and J by 4 bases. There are 17 residues in the CDR3. The CDR3 coding sequence is TGTGCCAGTACCCCTAGCGGGAGGACAGGGAGGACCTATGGCTACACCTTC. It translates to CASTPSGRTGRTYGYTF.

V gene TRBV30 combines with J gene TRBJ1-6; 8 nucleotides agree with TRBD1. V shed 3 bases, J shed 7 bases, and the junction held 5 bases outside the gene matches. The CDR3 totals 14 residues. In germline, CDR1 is GTSNPN, CDR2 SVGIG (reference sequence). The CDR3 sequence is CAWSPGQENSPLHF. The CDR3 DNA is TGTGCCTGGAGCCCGGGACAGGAGAATTCACCCCTCCACTTT.

J is TRBJ2-3 and V is TRBV5-1; TRBD2 aligns across 9 bases. Germline V lookup: CDR1 SGHRS, CDR2 YFSETQ. The CDR3 is 15 amino acids. V trimming: 7 bases; J trimming: 4 bases; junction bases outside the gene matches: 10. The CDR3 sequence is CASGGLSGGADTQYF. CDR3 coding DNA: TGCGCCAGCGGAGGGCTTAGCGGGGGCGCAGATACGCAGTATTTT.

The rearrangement uses TRBV10-3 and TRBJ2-2, with 9 bases aligning to TRBD2. Trimming cost V 4 bases and J 7 bases; bases outside gene matches: 7. The CDR3 contains 15 residues. Germline values: CDR1 ENHRY, CDR2 SYGVKD. The CDR3 protein is CAISGTSVWFGELFF. CDR3 nucleotide sequence: TGTGCCATCAGTGGGACTAGCGTGTGGTTCGGGGAGCTGTTTTTT.

The genes are TRBV28 and TRBJ1-5, with TRBD1 matching 7 bases. V lost 2 bases, J lost 0 bases, and 10 bases stayed unmatched. The V gene's germline CDR1 is MDHEN and CDR2 SYDVKM. The CDR3 runs 18 residues. CDR3 loop: CASSLTPMTGHSNQPQHF. The CDR3 DNA sequence: TGTGCCAGCAGTTTAACCCCCATGACAGGGCATAGCAATCAGCCCCAGCATTTT. The variable domain in full, completed from reference TRBV28 and TRBJ1-5, reads DVKVTQSSRYLVKRTGEKVFLECVQDMDHENMFWYRQDPGLGLRLIYFSYDVKMKEKGDIPEGYSVSREKKERFSLILESASTNQTSMYLCASSLTPMTGHSNQPQHFGDGTRLSIL.

The CDR3 here is CASSIGGQGYIMNTEAFF. The DNA of the CDR3 is TGTGCCAGTAGTATAGGCGGACAGGGGTACATCATGAACACTGAAGCTTTCTTT. The chain combines TRBV19 with TRBJ1-1; TRBD1 matches at 9 bases. CDR1 is LNHDA and CDR2 is SQIVND in the germline V gene (reference sequence). V shed 1 base, J shed 0 bases, and the junction held 9 bases outside the gene matches. The length of the CDR3 is 18 residues.

This clone was detected only once. The V gene is TRBV2, the J gene TRBJ2-5, with 12 bases lining up with TRBD2. This CDR3 comprises 15 residues. V shed 6 bases and J 5 bases; nucleotides not matched to a gene: 7. The germline V gene has CDR1 SNHLY and CDR2 FYNNEI. In DNA form, the CDR3 reads TGTGCCAGCAGACCACAAGGACTAGCGGGGGAGACCCAGTACTTC. Protein: CASRPQGLAGETQYF. Looking up the rest from reference TRBV2 and TRBJ2-5 gives the full variable domain: EPEVTQTPSHQVTQMGQEVILRCVPISNHLYFYWYRQILGQKVEFLVSFYNNEISEKSEIFDDQFSVERPDGSNFTLKIRSTKLEDSAMYFCASRPQGLAGETQYFGPGTRLLVL.

The J gene is TRBJ2-1, the V gene TRBV2; 12 nucleotides line up with TRBD2. Germline V gives CDR1 SNHLY, CDR2 FYNNEI. The CDR3 has 15 residues. V shed 6 bases, J shed 4 bases, and the junction held 4 bases outside the gene matches. The CDR3 bases are TGTGCCAGCAGGTCCGGGACTAGCGGGTACAATGAGCAGTTCTTC. Translating it yields CASRSGTSGYNEQFF.

The gene calls are TRBV20-1 and TRBJ1-5; 8 positions match TRBD1. Germline CDR1 is DFQATT and CDR2 is SNEGSKA (reference sequence). The CDR3 runs 14 residues. V shed 3 bases, J shed 4 bases, and the junction held 5 bases outside the gene matches. The CDR3 protein is CSASLQGANQPQHF. The CDR3 region has the DNA TGCAGTGCTAGTCTGCAGGGGGCTAATCAGCCCCAGCATTTT.

This chain connects TRBV7-8 to TRBJ2-1, with 8 nucleotides matching TRBD2. The trim removed 2 bases at V and 9 bases at J, leaving 9 bases unmatched. The CDR3 totals 15 residues. Germline V gives CDR1 SGHVS, CDR2 FQNEAQ. DNA of the CDR3: TGTGCCAGCAGCTTAATACCGGGGGGGCCTGGTGAGCAGTTCTTC. Translating it yields CASSLIPGGPGEQFF.

The CDR3 sequence: CASGTGSVWEQFF. The DNA for the CDR3 is TGTGCCTCCGGGACAGGGAGCGTATGGGAGCAGTTCTTC. The chain is built from TRBV6-5 and TRBJ2-1; 9 bases agree with TRBD1. Germline V gives CDR1 MNHEY, CDR2 SVGAGI. V shed 11 bases and J 10 bases; nucleotides not matched to a gene: 12. This CDR3 has 13 amino acids.

The chain is built from TRBV5-1 and TRBJ2-1, with a tentative D call TRBD2 (5 bases). The CDR3 consists of 16 residues. V dropped 4 bases and J dropped 0 bases, with 14 bases sitting between them. The germline V gene encodes CDR1 SGHRS and CDR2 YFSETQ. This CDR3 reads CASSHLRGNSYNEQFF. The CDR3 bases are TGCGCCAGCAGCCACCTCCGGGGTAACTCCTACAATGAGCAGTTCTTC.